This TCR beta chain comes out of a study of control samples from healthy donors and cancer patients. Clones were read by immunoSEQ multiplex PCR, and TCRdb kept only the in-frame ones, dropping some. Seen here are about 120,000 clones, approximately 90% observed once, and the top ten hold under 2.5%. This clonotype originated in a woman between 65 and 79 years old in good health. Sequencing input: blood.

This CDR3 is CASSWGSSRNEQFF. The CDR3 nucleotides are TGTGCCAGCAGCTGGGGATCCTCTAGGAACGAGCAGTTCTTC. This sequence joins TRBV7-2 and TRBJ2-1, with D hard to call. Trimming shortened V by 4 bases and J by 10 bases, and 17 bases separated the two germline ends. The CDR3 has 14 residues. Per germline, CDR1 SGHTA and CDR2 FQGNSA.